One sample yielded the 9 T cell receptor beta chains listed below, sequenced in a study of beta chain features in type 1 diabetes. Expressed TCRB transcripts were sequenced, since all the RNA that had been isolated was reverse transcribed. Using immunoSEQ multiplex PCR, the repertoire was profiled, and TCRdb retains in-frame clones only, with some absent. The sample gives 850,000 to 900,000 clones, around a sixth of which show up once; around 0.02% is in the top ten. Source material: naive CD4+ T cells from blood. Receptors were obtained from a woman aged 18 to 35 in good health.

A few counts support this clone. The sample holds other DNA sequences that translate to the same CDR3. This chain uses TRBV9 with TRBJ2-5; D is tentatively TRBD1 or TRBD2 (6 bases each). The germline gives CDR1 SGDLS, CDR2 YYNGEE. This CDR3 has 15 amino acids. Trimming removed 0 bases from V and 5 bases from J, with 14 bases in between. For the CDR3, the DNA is TGTGCCAGCAGCGTAGGAGGGGGGCTGGGGGAGACCCAGTACTTC. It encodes CASSVGGGLGETQYF.

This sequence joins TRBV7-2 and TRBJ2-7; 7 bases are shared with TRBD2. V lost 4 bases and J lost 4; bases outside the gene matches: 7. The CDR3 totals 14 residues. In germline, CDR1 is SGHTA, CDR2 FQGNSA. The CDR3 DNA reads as TGTGCCAGCAGCTCCCGGACTAGGGAATACGAGCAGTACTTC. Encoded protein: CASSSRTREYEQYF.

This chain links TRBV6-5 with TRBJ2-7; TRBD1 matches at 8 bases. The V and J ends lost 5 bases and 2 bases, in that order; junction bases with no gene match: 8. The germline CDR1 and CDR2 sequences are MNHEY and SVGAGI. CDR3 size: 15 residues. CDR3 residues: CASSPGQGPTYEQYF. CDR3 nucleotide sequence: TGTGCCAGCAGTCCCGGACAGGGCCCAACCTACGAGCAGTACTTC.

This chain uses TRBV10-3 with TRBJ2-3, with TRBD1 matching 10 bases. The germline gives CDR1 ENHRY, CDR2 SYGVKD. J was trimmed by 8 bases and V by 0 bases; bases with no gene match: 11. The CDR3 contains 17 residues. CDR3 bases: TGTGCCATCAGTGAGTCGGGTCGTGGACAGGGGGTTCGTACGCAGTATTTT. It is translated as CAISESGRGQGVRTQYF.

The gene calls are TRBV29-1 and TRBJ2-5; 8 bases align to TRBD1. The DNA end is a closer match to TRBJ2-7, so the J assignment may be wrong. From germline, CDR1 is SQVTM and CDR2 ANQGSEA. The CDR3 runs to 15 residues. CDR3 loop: CSALSRYRGAYEQYF. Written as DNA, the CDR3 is TGCAGCGCCTTGTCCCGCTACAGGGGGGCCTACGAGCAGTACTTC.

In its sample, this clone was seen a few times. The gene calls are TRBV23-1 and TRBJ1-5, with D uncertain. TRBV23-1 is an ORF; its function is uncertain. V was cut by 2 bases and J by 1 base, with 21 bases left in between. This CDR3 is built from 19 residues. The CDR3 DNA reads TGCGCCAGCAGTCAAGACCGGGAACAGCAGACATCCAGCAATCAGCCCCAGCATTTT. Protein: CASSQDREQQTSSNQPQHF.

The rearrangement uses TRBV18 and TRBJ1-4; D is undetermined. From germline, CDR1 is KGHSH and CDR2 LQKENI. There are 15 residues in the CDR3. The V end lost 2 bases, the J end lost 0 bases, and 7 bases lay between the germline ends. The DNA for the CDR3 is TGTGCCAGCTCACCAGGCATGGCAACTAATGAAAAACTGTTTTTT. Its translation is CASSPGMATNEKLFF.

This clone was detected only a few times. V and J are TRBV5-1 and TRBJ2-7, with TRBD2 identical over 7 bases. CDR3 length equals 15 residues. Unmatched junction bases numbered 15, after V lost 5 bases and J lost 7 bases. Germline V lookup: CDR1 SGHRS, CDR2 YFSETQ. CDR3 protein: CASRISLAAPGEQYF. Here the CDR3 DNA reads TGCGCCAGCAGAATCTCTCTAGCGGCCCCCGGGGAGCAGTACTTC.

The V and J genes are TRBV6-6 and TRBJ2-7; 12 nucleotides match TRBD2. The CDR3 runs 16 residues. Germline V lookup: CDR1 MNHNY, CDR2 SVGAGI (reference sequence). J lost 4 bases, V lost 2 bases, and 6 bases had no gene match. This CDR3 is CASSYARTSGAYEQYF. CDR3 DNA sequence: TGTGCCAGCAGTTACGCCCGGACTAGCGGGGCGTACGAGCAGTACTTC.